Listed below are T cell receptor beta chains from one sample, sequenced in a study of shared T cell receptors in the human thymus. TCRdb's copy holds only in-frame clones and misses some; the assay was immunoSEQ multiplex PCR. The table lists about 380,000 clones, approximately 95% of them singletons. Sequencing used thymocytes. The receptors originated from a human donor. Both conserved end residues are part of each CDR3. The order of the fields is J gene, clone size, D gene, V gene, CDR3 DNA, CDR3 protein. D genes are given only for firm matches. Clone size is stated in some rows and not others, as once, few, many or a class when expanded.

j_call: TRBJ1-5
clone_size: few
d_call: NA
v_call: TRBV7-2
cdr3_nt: TGTGCCAGCAGCTTACTGTTCGCGGGGGCCGGACAGCCCCAGCATTTT
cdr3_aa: CASSLLFAGAGQPQHF

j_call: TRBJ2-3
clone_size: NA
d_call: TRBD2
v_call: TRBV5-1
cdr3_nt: TGCGCCAGCGGCAAACGTTCGAGAGGGGTAACTAGCGACACAGATACGCAGTATTTT
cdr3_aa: CASGKRSRGVTSDTDTQYF

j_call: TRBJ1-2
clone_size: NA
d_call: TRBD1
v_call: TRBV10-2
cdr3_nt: TGCGCCAGCAGTGAGTCCGGGACAGACTACACCTTC
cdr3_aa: CASSESGTDYTF

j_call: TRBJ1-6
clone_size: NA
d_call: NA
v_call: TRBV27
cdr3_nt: TGTGCCAGCAGTTTTGCGTTAAATTCACCCCTCCACTTT
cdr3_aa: CASSFALNSPLHF

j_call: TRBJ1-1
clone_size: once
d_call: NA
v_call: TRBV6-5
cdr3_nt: TGTGCCAGCAGTTACTCTGGAAAGGAAGACACTGAAGCTTTCTTT
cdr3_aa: CASSYSGKEDTEAFF

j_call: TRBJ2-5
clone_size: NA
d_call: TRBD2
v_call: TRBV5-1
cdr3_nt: TGCGCCAGCAGCTTGGGACTAGCGGGAGGGCTTTACCAAGAGACCCAGTACTTC
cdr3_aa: CASSLGLAGGLYQETQYF

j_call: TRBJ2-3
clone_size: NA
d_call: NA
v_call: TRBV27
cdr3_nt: TGTGCCAGCAGGGAGGCCGGGACCCATACGCAGTATTTT
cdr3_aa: CASREAGTHTQYF

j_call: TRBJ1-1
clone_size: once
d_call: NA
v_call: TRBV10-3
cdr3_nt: TGTGCCATCAGTGAGTCCCCTAACACTGAAGCTTTCTTT
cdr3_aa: CAISESPNTEAFF

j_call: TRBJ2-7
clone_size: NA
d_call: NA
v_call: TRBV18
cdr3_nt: TGTGCCAGCTCTCAGGACAGCGCCTCGCTTTCACTACCCAGCTCCTACGAGCAGTACTTC
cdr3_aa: CASSQDSASLSLPSSYEQYF

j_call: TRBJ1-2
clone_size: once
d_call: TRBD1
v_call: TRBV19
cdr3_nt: TGTGCCAGTGCGCTGACAGGGGCGCACTATGGCTACACCTTC
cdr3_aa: CASALTGAHYGYTF

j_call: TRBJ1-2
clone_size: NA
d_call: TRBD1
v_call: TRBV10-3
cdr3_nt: TGTGCCATCAAACTGACAGGGGATGGCTACACCTTC
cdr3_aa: CAIKLTGDGYTF

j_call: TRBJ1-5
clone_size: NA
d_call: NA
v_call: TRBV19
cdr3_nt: TGTGCCAGTAGTATTATCTTCGGGGAAGACAATCAGCCCCAGCATTTT
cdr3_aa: CASSIIFGEDNQPQHF

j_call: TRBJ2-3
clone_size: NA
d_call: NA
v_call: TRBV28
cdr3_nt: TGTGCCAGCAGCCGGATTCGGGCGCTTTTGAGAGGCACAGATACGCAGTATTTT
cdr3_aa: CASSRIRALLRGTDTQYF

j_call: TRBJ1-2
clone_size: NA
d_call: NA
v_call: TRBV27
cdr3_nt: TGTGCCAGCAGCCAACTCGGGACACCCGTGGAGGGATCTGATGGCTACACCTTC
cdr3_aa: CASSQLGTPVEGSDGYTF

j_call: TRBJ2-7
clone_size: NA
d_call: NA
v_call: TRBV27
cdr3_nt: TGTGCCAGCAGTACGGTAAGGGGATTGGGAAACGAGCAGTACTTC
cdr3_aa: CASSTVRGLGNEQYF

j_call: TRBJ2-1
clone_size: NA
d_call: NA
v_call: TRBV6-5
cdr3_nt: TGTGCCAGCAGTTTCTCCCTAGCCTCCCACAATGAGCAGTTCTTC
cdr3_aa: CASSFSLASHNEQFF

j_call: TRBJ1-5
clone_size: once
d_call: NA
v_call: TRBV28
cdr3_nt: TGTGCCGTCGATAGCAATCAGCCCCAGCATTTT
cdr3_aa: CAVDSNQPQHF

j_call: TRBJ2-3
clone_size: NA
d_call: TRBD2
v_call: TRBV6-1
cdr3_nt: TGTGCCAGCAGTCCGACTAGCGGGTACACAGATACGCAGTATTTT
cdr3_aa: CASSPTSGYTDTQYF

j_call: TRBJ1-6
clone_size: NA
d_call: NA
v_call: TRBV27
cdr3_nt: TGTGCCAGCAACCCGGGGAGCTACTCCTATAATTCACCCCTCCACTTT
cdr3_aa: CASNPGSYSYNSPLHF

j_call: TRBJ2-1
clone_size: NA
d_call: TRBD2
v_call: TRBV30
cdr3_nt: TGTGCCTGGATCCGACTAGCGGGAGACTACAATGAGCAGTTCTTC
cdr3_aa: CAWIRLAGDYNEQFF

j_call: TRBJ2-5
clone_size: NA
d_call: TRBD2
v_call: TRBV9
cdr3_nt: TGTGCCAGCAGCGTGATACTAGCGGGAGTGGAGACCCAGTACTTC
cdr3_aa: CASSVILAGVETQYF

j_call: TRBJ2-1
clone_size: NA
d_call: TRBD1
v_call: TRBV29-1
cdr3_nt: TGCAGCCTTCTGAGACAGGGACCGACCGATGAGCAGTTCTTC
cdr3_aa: CSLLRQGPTDEQFF

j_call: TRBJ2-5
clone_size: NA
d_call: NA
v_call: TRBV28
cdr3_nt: TGTGCCAGCAGTTGCCTCTCCGTCGGGGGTTCGGGGACCCAGTACTTC
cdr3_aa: CASSCLSVGGSGTQYF

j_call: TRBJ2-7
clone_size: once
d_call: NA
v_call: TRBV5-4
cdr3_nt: TGTGCCAGCAGCTTGACTCAGGACTACGAGCAGTACTTC
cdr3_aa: CASSLTQDYEQYF

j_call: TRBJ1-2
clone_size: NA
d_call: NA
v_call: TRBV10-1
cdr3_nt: TGCGCCAGCATTACAGGGAGGGGCTACACCTTC
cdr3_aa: CASITGRGYTF

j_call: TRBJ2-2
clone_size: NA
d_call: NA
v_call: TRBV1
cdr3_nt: TGCACCAGCAGCCCGTACCGGGACTGCTACACCGGGGAGCTGTTTTTT
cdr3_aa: CTSSPYRDCYTGELFF

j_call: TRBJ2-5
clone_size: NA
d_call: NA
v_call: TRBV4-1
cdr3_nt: TGCGCCAGCAGCCAAGGATCCCGGGGCCCAAGGGGAGAGACCCAGTACTTC
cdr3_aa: CASSQGSRGPRGETQYF

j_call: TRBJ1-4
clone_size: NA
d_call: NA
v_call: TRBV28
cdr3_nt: TGTGCCAGCGCCGAATGGCCCCTTGGAGTTGAAAAACTGTTTTTT
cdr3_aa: CASAEWPLGVEKLFF

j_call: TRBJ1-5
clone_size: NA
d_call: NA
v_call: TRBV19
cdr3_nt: TGTGCCTCAAACGTGGCAGGGGAATTGGGTTTGCCCCAGCATTTT
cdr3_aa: CASNVAGELGLPQHF

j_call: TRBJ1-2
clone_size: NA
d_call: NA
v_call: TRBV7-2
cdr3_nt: TGTGCCAGCACCCAGAGGGGTTCTCAGGGCTACACCTTC
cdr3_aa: CASTQRGSQGYTF

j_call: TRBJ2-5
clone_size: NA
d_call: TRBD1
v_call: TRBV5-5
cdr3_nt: TGTGCCAGCAGCTCCCCTATCACAGGGGAGAGGGTGACCCAGTACTTC
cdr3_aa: CASSSPITGERVTQYF

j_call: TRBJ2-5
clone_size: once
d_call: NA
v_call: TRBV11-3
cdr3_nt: TGTGCCAGCAGCTTAGGGAGGGCAGGAGGGGGCAAAGAAGAGACCCAGTACTTC
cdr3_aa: CASSLGRAGGGKEETQYF

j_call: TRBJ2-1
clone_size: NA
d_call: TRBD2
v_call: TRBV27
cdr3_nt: TGTGCCAGCAGTTCCTCCGGGACTAGCGGGAATAATGAGCAGTTCTTC
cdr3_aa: CASSSSGTSGNNEQFF